A selection of T cell receptor beta chains follows, all from one sample in a study of T cells in Graves' hyperthyroidism and ophthalmopathy. TCRdb used MiXCR to reprocess the multiplex PCR reads, holding one entry per CDR3 protein. The table has about 400,000 distinct CDR3 sequences, around 13% seen once. The sample was blood. All receptors derive from a young woman with Graves' hyperthyroidism. Each CDR3 is given with its conserved first and last residue. The D gene is left open where the match is weak. Only some rows state a clone size, as once, few, many or a class for expanded clones.

DNA,CDR3,size,D,V,J
TGTGCCAGCAGTATTCAGGGGGGGCACAATGAGCAGTTCTTC,CASSIQGGHNEQFF,many,-,TRBV7-3,TRBJ2-1
TGTGCCAGCAGCTTACGCGGGGGAGGGGCCTCTGGGGCCAACGTCCTGACTTTC,CASSLRGGGASGANVLTF,many,TRBD2,TRBV7-9,TRBJ2-6
TGTGCCAGCAGTGCGGGACCGAAGAATGAAAAACTGTTTTTT,CASSAGPKNEKLFF,many,-,TRBV12-3/TRBV12-4,TRBJ1-4
TGTGCCAGCACCCGGACAGGCCTCATCTATGGCTACACCTTC,CASTRTGLIYGYTF,few,TRBD1,TRBV7-9,TRBJ1-2
TGTGCCAGCAGCGTCAGAACTAGTTTGGGTGAGCAGTTCTTC,CASSVRTSLGEQFF,-,-,TRBV9,TRBJ2-1
TGCGCCAGCAGTGAAGGGACCGAAGGTCCAGATACGCAGTATTTT,CASSEGTEGPDTQYF,many,-,TRBV10-1,TRBJ2-3
TGTGCCAGCAGTTTCGGCGGGAACGGGAACGAGCAGTACTTC,CASSFGGNGNEQYF,many,-,TRBV12-3/TRBV12-4,TRBJ2-7
TGTGCCAGCAGTTTTACGCGCTACACAGATACGCAGTATTTT,CASSFTRYTDTQYF,many,-,TRBV12-3/TRBV12-4,TRBJ2-3
TGTGCCAGCTCACCCGGACTAGCGGGGTTCGACGAGCAGTACTTC,CASSPGLAGFDEQYF,few,TRBD2,TRBV18,TRBJ2-7
TGTGCCAGCTGTACCCGGGGCGTGAACACTGAAGCTTTCTTT,CASCTRGVNTEAFF,many,-,TRBV12-3/TRBV12-4,TRBJ1-1
TGTGCCGGAACGGGTGGGACTAGCGGGGATACGCAGTATTTT,CAGTGGTSGDTQYF,many,TRBD2,TRBV30,TRBJ2-3
TGTGCCAGCAGTGAATACACCGGGGAGCTGTTTTTT,CASSEYTGELFF,-,-,TRBV6-1,TRBJ2-2
TGTGCCAGCAGCTTGACTGGACAGGGTGCCTACGAGCAGTACTTC,CASSLTGQGAYEQYF,-,TRBD1,TRBV5-4,TRBJ2-7
TGTGCCAGCAGCTTAGCGCGAGCGACCGGGCAGTACTTC,CASSLARATGQYF,many,-,TRBV7-2,TRBJ2-7
TGTGCCAGCAGCGTGAGAGGGACTGAAGCTTTCTTT,CASSVRGTEAFF,many,-,TRBV9,TRBJ1-1
TGTGCCAGCAGGGGGGACAAGCGCAATGAGCAGTTCTTC,CASRGDKRNEQFF,many,-,TRBV28,TRBJ2-1
TGTGCCAGTAGTACCCCGGGAAGGGGAGGGTCCCAAGAGACCCAGTACTTC,CASSTPGRGGSQETQYF,once,TRBD2,TRBV19,TRBJ2-5
TGCGCCAGCAGCCGATTTCTAGCGGGAGGTGGCGATGAGCAGTTCTTC,CASSRFLAGGGDEQFF,few,TRBD2,TRBV4-1,TRBJ2-1